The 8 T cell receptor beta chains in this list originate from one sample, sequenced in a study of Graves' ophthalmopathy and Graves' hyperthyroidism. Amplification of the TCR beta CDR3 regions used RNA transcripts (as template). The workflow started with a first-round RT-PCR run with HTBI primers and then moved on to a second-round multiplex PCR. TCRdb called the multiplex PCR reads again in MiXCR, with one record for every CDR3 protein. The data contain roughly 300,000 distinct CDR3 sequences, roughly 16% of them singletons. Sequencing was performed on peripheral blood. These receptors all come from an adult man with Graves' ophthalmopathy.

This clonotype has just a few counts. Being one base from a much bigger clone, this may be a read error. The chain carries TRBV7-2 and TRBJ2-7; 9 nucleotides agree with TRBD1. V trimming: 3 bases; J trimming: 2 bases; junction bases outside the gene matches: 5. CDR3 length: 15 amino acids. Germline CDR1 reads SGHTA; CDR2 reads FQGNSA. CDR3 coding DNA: TGTGCCAGCAGCTTCCGGGACAGGGCACCCTACGAGCAGTACTTC. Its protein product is CASSFRDRAPYEQYF. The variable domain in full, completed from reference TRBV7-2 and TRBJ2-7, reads GAGVSQSPSNKVTEKGKDVELRCDPISGHTALYWYRQSLGQGLEFLIYFQGNSAPDKSGLPSDRFSAERTGGSVSTLTIQRTQQEDSAVYLCASSFRDRAPYEQYFGPGTRLTVT.

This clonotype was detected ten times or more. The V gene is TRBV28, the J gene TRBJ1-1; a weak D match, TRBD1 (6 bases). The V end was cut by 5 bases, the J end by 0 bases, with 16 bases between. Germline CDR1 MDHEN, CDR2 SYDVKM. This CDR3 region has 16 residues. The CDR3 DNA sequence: TGTGCCAGCAGTCAAAGGGCCGGGGGCTTGAACACTGAAGCTTTCTTT. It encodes CASSQRAGGLNTEAFF.

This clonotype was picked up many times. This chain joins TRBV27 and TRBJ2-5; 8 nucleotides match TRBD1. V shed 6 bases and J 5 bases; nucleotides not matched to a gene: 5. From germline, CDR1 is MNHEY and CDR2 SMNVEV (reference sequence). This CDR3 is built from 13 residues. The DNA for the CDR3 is TGTGCCAGCAGCCCAGGGGGCTGGGAGACCCAGTACTTC. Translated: CASSPGGWETQYF.

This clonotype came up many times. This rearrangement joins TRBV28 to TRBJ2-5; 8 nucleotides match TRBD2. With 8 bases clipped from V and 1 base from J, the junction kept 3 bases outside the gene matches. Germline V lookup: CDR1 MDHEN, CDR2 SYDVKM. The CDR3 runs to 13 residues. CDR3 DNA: TGTGCCAGCCGGGGGGGCGTCCAAGAGACCCAGTACTTC. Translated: CASRGGVQETQYF.

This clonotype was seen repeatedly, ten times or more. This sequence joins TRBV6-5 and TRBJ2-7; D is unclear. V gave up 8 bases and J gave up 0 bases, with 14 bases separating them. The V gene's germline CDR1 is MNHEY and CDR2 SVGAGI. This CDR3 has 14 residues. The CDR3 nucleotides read TGTGCCAGCCCCGAGGACGGTTTCTCCTACGAGCAGTACTTC. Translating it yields CASPEDGFSYEQYF.

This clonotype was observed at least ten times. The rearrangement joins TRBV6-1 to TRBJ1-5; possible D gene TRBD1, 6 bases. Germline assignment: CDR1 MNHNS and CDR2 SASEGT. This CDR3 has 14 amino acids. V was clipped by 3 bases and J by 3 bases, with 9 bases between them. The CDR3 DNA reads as TGTGCCAGCAGTGATGGGGGCTACAATCAGCCCCAGCATTTT. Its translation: CASSDGGYNQPQHF.

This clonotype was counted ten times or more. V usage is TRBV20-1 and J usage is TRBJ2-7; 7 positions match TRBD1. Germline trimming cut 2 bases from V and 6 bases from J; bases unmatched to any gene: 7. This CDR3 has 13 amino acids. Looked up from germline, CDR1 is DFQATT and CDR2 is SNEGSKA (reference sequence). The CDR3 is CSARPNRGPEQYF. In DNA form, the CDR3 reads TGCAGTGCTAGACCCAACAGGGGCCCCGAGCAGTACTTC.

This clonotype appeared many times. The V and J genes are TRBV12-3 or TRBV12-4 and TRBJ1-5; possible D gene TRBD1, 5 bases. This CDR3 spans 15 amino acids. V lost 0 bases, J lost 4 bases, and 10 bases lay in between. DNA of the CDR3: TGTGCCAGCAGTTTAGCGCTAAGGGGAAATCAGCCCCAGCATTTT. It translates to CASSLALRGNQPQHF.